The clone carrying this T cell receptor (beta chain) was counted between two and nine times. Its antigen is currently unknown. The source of the sample is a study of cytomegalovirus exposure and HLA in healthy donors. General study points: Prior analysis indicated that the majority of TCR beta V segments exhibited productivity approximately 90% or approximately 30% of the time. In terms of immune exposure information, only CMV serostatus was available.

Amplification used 60 Vbeta primers and 13 Jbeta primers. Assay used: immunoSEQ multiplex PCR; TCRdb lists only in-frame clones, some missing. There are about 120,000 clones in the sample; more than 80% occur only once, and more than 1.5% lies in the top ten. V lost 0 bases to trimming and J lost 4 bases; unmatched junction nucleotides: 2. Germline assignment: CDR1 SEHNR and CDR2 FQNEAQ (reference sequence). The length of the CDR3 is 15 residues. This sequence originates from a man aged 35 to 55 in good health and CMV-seronegative. The chain carries TRBV7-9 and TRBJ1-4; TRBD1 matches 7 bases. Source material: PBMCs. This CDR3 is CASSLADRFNEKLFF. The CDR3 nucleotides are TGTGCCAGCAGCTTAGCGGACAGGTTTAATGAAAAACTGTTTTTT.